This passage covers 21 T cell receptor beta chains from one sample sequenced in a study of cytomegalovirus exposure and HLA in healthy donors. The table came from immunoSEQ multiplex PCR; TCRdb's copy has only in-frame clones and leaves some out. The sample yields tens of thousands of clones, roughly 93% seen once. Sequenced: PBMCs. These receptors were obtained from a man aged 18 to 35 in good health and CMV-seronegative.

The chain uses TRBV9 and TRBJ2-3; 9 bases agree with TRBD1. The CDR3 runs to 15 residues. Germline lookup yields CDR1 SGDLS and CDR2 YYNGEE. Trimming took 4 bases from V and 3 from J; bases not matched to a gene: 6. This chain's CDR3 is CASSMGGQGTDTQYF. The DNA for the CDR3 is TGTGCCAGCAGCATGGGGGGACAGGGAACAGATACGCAGTATTTT.

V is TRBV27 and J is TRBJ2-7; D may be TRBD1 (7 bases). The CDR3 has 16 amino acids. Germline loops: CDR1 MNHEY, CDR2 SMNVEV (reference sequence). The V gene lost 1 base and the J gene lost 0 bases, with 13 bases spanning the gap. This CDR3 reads CASSLLVQGGSYEQYF. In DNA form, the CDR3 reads TGTGCCAGCAGTTTATTAGTCCAGGGGGGCTCCTACGAGCAGTACTTC.

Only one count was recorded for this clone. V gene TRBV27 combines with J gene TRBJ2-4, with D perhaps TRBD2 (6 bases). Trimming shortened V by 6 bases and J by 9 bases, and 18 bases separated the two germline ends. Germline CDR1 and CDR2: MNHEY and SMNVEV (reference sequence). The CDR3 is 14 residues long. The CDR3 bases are TGTGCCAGCAGCCCCGGGACGGGGGTAGGCATTCAGTACTTC. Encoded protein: CASSPGTGVGIQYF.

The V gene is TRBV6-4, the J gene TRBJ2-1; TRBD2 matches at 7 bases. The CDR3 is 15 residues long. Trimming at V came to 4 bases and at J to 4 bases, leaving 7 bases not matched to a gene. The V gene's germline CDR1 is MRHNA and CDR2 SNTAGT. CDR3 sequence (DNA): TGTGCCAGCAGTGTTTCGGCTAGCGGTTACAATGAGCAGTTCTTC. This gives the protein CASSVSASGYNEQFF.

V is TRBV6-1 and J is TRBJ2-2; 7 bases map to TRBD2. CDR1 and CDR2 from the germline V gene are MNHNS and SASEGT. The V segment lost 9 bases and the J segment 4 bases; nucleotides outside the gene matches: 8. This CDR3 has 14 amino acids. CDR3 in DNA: TGTGCCAGTAGAGGGGCGGGGGTCACCGGGGAGCTGTTTTTT. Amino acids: CASRGAGVTGELFF.

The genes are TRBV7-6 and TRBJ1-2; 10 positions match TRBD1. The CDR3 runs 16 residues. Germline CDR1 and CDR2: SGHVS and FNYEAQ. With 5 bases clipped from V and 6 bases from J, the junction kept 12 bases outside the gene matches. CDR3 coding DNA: TGTGCCAGCAGCCCTACCCGACAGGGGGCTCTCGATGGCTACACCTTC. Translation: CASSPTRQGALDGYTF.

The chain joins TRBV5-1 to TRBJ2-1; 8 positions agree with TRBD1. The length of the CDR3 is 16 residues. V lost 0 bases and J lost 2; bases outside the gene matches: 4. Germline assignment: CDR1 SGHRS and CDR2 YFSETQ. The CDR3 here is CASSLGTGSPYNEQFF. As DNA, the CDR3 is TGCGCCAGCAGCTTGGGGACAGGGTCCCCCTACAATGAGCAGTTCTTC.

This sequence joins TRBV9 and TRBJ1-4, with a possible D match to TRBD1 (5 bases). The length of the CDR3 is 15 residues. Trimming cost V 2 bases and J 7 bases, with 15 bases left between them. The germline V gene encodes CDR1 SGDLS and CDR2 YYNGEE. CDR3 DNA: TGTGCCAGCAGCGTCGGGACCTCGGGGGGTGAAAAACTGTTTTTT. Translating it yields CASSVGTSGGEKLFF.

The CDR3 region is CASIWDRDTGELFF. CDR3 sequence (DNA): TGTGCCAGCATTTGGGACAGGGACACCGGGGAGCTGTTTTTT. V usage is TRBV2 and J usage is TRBJ2-2; 9 nucleotides line up with TRBD1. The CDR3 spans 14 residues. The junction had 3 bases not matched to a gene; V was cut back by 7 bases and J by 3 bases. Germline-derived CDR1 and CDR2 are SNHLY and FYNNEI.

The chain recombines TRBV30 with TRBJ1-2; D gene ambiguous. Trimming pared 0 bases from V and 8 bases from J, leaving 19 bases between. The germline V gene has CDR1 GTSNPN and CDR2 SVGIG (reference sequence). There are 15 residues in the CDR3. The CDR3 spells CAWSVPLGGMRGYTF. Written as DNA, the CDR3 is TGTGCCTGGAGTGTACCCCTGGGTGGTATGAGGGGCTACACCTTC.

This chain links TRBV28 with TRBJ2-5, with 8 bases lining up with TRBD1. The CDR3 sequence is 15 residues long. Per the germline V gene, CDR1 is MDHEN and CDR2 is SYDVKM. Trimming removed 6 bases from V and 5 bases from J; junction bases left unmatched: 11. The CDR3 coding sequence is TGTGCCAGCAGCCTGCCCCGACAGGGGTATGAGACCCAGTACTTC. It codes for CASSLPRQGYETQYF.

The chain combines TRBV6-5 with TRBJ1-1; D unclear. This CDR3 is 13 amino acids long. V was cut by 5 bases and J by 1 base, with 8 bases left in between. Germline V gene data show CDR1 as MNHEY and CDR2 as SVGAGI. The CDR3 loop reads CASSIVSNTEAFF. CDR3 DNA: TGTGCCAGCAGTATCGTGTCGAACACTGAAGCTTTCTTT.

The CDR3 loop reads CAWRQGPRQYF. DNA for the CDR3: TGTGCCTGGAGGCAGGGGCCGAGGCAGTACTTC. The J gene is TRBJ2-7, the V gene TRBV30; the D gene is possibly TRBD1 (6 bases). The V gene lost 3 bases and the J gene lost 9 bases, with 12 bases spanning the gap. Germline-derived CDR1 and CDR2 are GTSNPN and SVGIG (reference sequence). This CDR3 comprises 11 residues.

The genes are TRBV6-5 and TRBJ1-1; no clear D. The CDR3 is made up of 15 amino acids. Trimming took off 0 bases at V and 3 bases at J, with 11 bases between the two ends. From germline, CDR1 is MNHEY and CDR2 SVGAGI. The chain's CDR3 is CASSYSRGPYTEAFF. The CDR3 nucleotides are TGTGCCAGCAGTTACTCGAGAGGTCCTTACACTGAAGCTTTCTTT.

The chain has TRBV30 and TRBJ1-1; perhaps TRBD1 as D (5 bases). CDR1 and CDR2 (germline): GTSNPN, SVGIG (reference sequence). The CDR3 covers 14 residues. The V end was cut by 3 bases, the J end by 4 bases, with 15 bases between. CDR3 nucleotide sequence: TGTGCCTGGAGGTGGGCAGGAGGGACCACTGAAGCTTTCTTT. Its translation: CAWRWAGGTTEAFF.

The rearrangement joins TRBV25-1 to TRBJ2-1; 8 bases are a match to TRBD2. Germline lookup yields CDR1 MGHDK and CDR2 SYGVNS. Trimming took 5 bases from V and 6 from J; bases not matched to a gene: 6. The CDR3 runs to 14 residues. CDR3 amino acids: CASSPGGLGNEQFF. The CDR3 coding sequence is TGTGCCAGCAGTCCGGGGGGGCTAGGCAATGAGCAGTTCTTC.

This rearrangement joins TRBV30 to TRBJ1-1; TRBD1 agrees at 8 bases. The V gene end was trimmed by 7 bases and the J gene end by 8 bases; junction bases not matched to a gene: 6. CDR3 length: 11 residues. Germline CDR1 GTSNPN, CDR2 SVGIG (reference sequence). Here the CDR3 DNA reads TGTGCCTATCAGGACAGGGCCGAAGCTTTCTTT. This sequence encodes CAYQDRAEAFF.

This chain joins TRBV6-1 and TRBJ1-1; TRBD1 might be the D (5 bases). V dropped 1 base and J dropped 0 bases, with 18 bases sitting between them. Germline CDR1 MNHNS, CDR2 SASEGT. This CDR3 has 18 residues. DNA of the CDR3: TGTGCCAGCAGTGAAGTTCTGCCGCAGGGCGGTTTGAACACTGAAGCTTTCTTT. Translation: CASSEVLPQGGLNTEAFF.

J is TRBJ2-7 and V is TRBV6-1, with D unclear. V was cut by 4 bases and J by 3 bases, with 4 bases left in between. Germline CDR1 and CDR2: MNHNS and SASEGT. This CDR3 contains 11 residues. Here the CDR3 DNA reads TGTGCCAGCAGTGCGAGCTACGAGCAGTACTTC. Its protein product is CASSASYEQYF.

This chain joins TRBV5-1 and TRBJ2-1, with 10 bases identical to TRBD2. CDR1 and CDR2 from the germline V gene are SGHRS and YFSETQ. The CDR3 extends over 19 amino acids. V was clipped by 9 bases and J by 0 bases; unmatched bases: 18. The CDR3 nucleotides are TGCGCCACTCGCCATAACCCGGGACTAGCGCAGAGCTCCTACAATGAGCAGTTCTTC. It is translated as CATRHNPGLAQSSYNEQFF. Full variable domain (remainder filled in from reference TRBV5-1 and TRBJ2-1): KAGVTQTPRYLIKTRGQQVTLSCSPISGHRSVSWYQQTPGQGLQFLFEYFSETQRNKGNFPGRFSGRQFSNSRSEMNVSTLELGDSALYLCATRHNPGLAQSSYNEQFFGPGTRLTVL.

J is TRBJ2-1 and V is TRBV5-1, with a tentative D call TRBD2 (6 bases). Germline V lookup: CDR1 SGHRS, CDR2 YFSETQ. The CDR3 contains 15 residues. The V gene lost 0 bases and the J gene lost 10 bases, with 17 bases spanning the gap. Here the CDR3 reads CASSLEASDRDEQFF. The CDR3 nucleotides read TGCGCCAGCAGCTTGGAGGCTAGCGATAGGGACGAGCAGTTCTTC.